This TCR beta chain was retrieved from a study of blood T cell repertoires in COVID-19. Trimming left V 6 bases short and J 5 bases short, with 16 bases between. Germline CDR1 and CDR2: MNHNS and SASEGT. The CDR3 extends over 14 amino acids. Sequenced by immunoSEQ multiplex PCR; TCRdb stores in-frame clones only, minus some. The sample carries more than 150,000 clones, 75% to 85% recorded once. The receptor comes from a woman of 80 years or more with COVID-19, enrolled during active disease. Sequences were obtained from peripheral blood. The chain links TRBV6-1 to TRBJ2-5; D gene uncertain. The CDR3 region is CASRPDLGAETQYF. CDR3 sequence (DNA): TGTGCCAGCAGGCCAGACTTAGGAGCGGAGACCCAGTACTTC.